The subject of this entry is one TCR beta chain. The antigen is undetermined. TCR beta CDR3 regions were amplified from RNA transcripts. An initial round of RT-PCR targeting the TCR CDR3 relied on the HTBI primer set. Using its own MiXCR run on the multiplex PCR reads, TCRdb lists one record per CDR3 protein. The sample has about 520,000 distinct CDR3 sequences; around 21% are singletons. The data belong to a study of T cells in Graves' hyperthyroidism and ophthalmopathy. Study-wide points: A model of 13 V-J features distinguished ophthalmopathy from stable hyperthyroidism.

V lost 0 bases and J 0 bases, leaving 2 bases between the germline ends. This CDR3 is built from 13 residues. Germline V CDR1 and CDR2: SGHDN, FVKESK. This TCR was recovered from a man aged 18-30 years with Graves' hyperthyroidism. Sequencing was performed on blood. The genes are TRBV14 and TRBJ2-5, with D unresolved. The DNA for the CDR3 is TGTGCCAGCAGCCAAGAGAACCAAGAGACCCAGTACTTC. Encoded protein: CASSQENQETQYF.